These 20 T cell receptor beta chains came from one sample sequenced in a study of blood T cell repertoires in COVID-19. Here immunoSEQ multiplex PCR was the method, and the copy in TCRdb shows in-frame clones only, minus some. Among about 210,000 clones listed, roughly 78% were seen once. The sample consisted of peripheral blood. The receptors were gathered from a woman between 40 and 50 years old with acute or convalescent COVID-19.

DNA for the CDR3: TGTGCCAGCAGCTTGGTCGGGTCTAAAATCACTGAAGCTTTCTTT. Its translation: CASSLVGSKITEAFF. The chain has TRBV5-5 and TRBJ1-1; D call uncertain. Trimming shortened V by 0 bases and J by 4 bases, and 13 bases separated the two germline ends. Germline CDR1 is SGHKS and CDR2 is YYEKEE (reference sequence). The CDR3 is made up of 15 amino acids.

The J gene is TRBJ2-7, the V gene TRBV11-2, with TRBD1 matching over 7 bases. Germline V lookup: CDR1 SGHAT, CDR2 FQNNGV. There are 14 residues in the CDR3. V lost 1 base to trimming and J lost 4 bases; unmatched junction nucleotides: 4. Here the CDR3 reads CASSLGTGNYEQYF. The CDR3 DNA is TGTGCCAGCAGCTTAGGGACAGGAAATTACGAGCAGTACTTC.

This clone has a count of ten or more. The J gene is TRBJ2-7, the V gene TRBV18; D possibly corresponds to TRBD2 (7 bases). From germline, CDR1 is KGHSH and CDR2 LQKENI. The CDR3 sequence is 16 residues long. V gave up 3 bases and J gave up 6 bases, with 21 bases separating them. The CDR3 coding sequence is TGTGCCAGCTCACCGATGATCGCGGGGGCTTCACGCGAGCAGTACTTC. Translated, it gives CASSPMIAGASREQYF. The full variable domain, rest sourced from reference TRBV18 and TRBJ2-7, is NAGVMQNPRHLVRRRGQEARLRCSPMKGHSHVYWYRQLPEEGLKFMVYLQKENIIDESGMPKERFSAEFPKEGPSILRIQQVVRGDSAAYFCASSPMIAGASREQYFGPGTRLTVT.

J is TRBJ2-3 and V is TRBV7-3; D is unclear. The CDR3 runs 13 residues. The V gene lost 6 bases and the J gene lost 4 bases, with 11 bases spanning the gap. Germline values: CDR1 SGHTA, CDR2 FQGTGA. The CDR3, as DNA: TGTGCCAGCAGTCTTATACGGGCAGATACGCAGTATTTT. Residues: CASSLIRADTQYF.

This clone was picked up a small number of times. The CDR3 region is CASSLRETSYNEQFF. CDR3 sequence (DNA): TGCGCCAGCAGCTTGCGGGAAACCTCCTACAATGAGCAGTTCTTC. The chain combines TRBV5-1 with TRBJ2-1; weak D call: TRBD2 (5 bases). CDR1 and CDR2 from the germline V gene are SGHRS and YFSETQ. This CDR3 has 15 residues. Trimming cost V 1 base and J 0 bases, with 8 bases left between them.

The CDR3 sequence: CASSPQRGADYGYTF. The DNA of the CDR3 is TGCGCCAGCAGCCCGCAGCGGGGGGCCGACTATGGCTACACCTTC. V is TRBV4-1 and J is TRBJ1-2; possibly TRBD1 for D (6 bases). CDR3 size: 15 residues. CDR1 MGHRA and CDR2 YSYEKL come from the germline V gene. The V end was cut by 4 bases, the J end by 3 bases, with 15 bases between.

This chain links TRBV7-2 with TRBJ2-3; D is perhaps TRBD2 (6 bases). The CDR3 spans 19 residues. The germline V gene has CDR1 SGHTA and CDR2 FQGNSA. V was cut by 3 bases and J by 5 bases, with 27 bases left in between. The chain's CDR3 is CASSFGGNTHVEEIDTQYF. CDR3 in DNA: TGTGCCAGCAGCTTTGGGGGGAATACTCACGTGGAAGAGATAGATACGCAGTATTTT.

The CDR3, as DNA: TGTGCCACCAGTGAATCACAGGGGGCGTCCTACAATGAGCAGTTCTTC. Its protein product is CATSESQGASYNEQFF. V is TRBV24-1 and J is TRBJ2-1; TRBD1 aligns across 9 bases. Germline V gene lookup returns CDR1 KGHDR and CDR2 SFDVKD. This CDR3 region has 16 residues. The V gene end was trimmed by 4 bases and the J gene end by 1 base; junction bases not matched to a gene: 4.

The chain couples TRBV30 to TRBJ1-1, with 9 bases identical to TRBD1. Germline values: CDR1 GTSNPN, CDR2 SVGIG (reference sequence). Trimming at V came to 0 bases and at J to 0 bases, leaving 8 bases not matched to a gene. The CDR3 extends over 17 amino acids. CDR3 DNA sequence: TGTGCCTGGAGTGTACTCAAGGGACAGGGAATGAACACTGAAGCTTTCTTT. Residues: CAWSVLKGQGMNTEAFF.

The chain joins TRBV7-9 to TRBJ2-3; no clear D. CDR1 and CDR2 from the germline V gene are SEHNR and FQNEAQ (reference sequence). This CDR3 has 13 amino acids. Trimming stripped 3 bases from V and 0 bases from J, with 4 bases between. This CDR3 is CASSFSSTDTQYF. CDR3 bases: TGTGCCAGCAGCTTTAGCAGCACAGATACGCAGTATTTT.

CDR3 sequence reads: CASSQPGEGEAFF. The CDR3 region has the DNA TGTGCCAGCAGCCAACCCGGGGAGGGGGAAGCTTTCTTT. The rearrangement uses TRBV3-1 (or the pseudogene TRBV3-2) and TRBJ1-1, with D possibly TRBD1 on 5 matching bases. V shed 2 bases and J shed 8 bases, with 12 bases lying between them. The CDR3 runs to 13 residues. In germline, CDR1 is LGHDT, CDR2 YNNKEL (reference sequence).

This sequence joins TRBV5-5 and TRBJ2-2; 7 bases are shared with TRBD1. V shed 2 bases and J 2 bases; nucleotides not matched to a gene: 3. Per the germline V gene, CDR1 is SGHKS and CDR2 is YYEKEE (reference sequence). This CDR3 is built from 15 residues. CDR3: CASSFGTDNTGELFF. DNA of the CDR3: TGTGCCAGCAGCTTCGGGACAGATAACACCGGGGAGCTGTTTTTT.

The chain joins TRBV5-1 to TRBJ2-7; a possible D gene is TRBD2 (7 bases). This CDR3 has 14 residues. Trimming removed 3 bases at V and 2 bases at J, with 12 bases between. CDR1 and CDR2 (germline): SGHRS, YFSETQ. This CDR3 is CASSWGGATYEQYF. The CDR3 nucleotides are TGCGCCAGCAGCTGGGGGGGGGCCACCTACGAGCAGTACTTC.

V and J are TRBV14 and TRBJ2-7; 12 bases line up with TRBD2. V trimming: 3 bases; J trimming: 6 bases; junction bases outside the gene matches: 6. Germline assignment: CDR1 SGHDN and CDR2 FVKESK. The CDR3 length is 15 residues. The CDR3 DNA is TGTGCCAGCAGCCAGACTAGCGGGAGTGTGAGCGAGCAGTACTTC. This gives the protein CASSQTSGSVSEQYF. Full variable domain (outside the CDR3, taken from reference TRBV14 and TRBJ2-7): EAGVTQFPSHSVIEKGQTVTLRCDPISGHDNLYWYRRVMGKEIKFLLHFVKESKQDESGMPNNRFLAERTGGTYSTLKVQPAELEDSGVYFCASSQTSGSVSEQYFGPGTRLTVT.

This chain joins TRBV30 and TRBJ2-7, with TRBD2 matching over 7 bases. The CDR3 covers 15 residues. From germline, CDR1 is GTSNPN and CDR2 SVGIG (reference sequence). The V and J ends lost 0 bases and 5 bases, in that order; junction bases with no gene match: 10. CDR3 amino acids: CAWSVPRGGSDEQYF. The CDR3 region has the DNA TGTGCCTGGAGTGTACCGAGGGGAGGGAGTGACGAGCAGTACTTC.

The chain employs TRBV4-1 and TRBJ1-2; D call uncertain. The V gene lost 0 bases and the J gene lost 0 bases, with 8 bases spanning the gap. Germline V gene lookup returns CDR1 MGHRA and CDR2 YSYEKL. This CDR3 has 15 residues. CDR3 in amino acids: CASSQEAPPNYGYTF. For the CDR3, the DNA is TGCGCCAGCAGCCAAGAGGCTCCCCCTAACTATGGCTACACCTTC.

This clone was counted a single time. The V and J genes are TRBV19 and TRBJ2-7; D perhaps matches TRBD1 (5 bases). The germline gives CDR1 LNHDA, CDR2 SQIVND (reference sequence). This CDR3 is built from 15 residues. The V end was cut by 0 bases, the J end by 4 bases, with 13 bases between. CDR3 coding DNA: TGTGCCAGTAGTATAGATCTATTTGGGGCTTACGAGCAGTACTTC. Amino acid sequence: CASSIDLFGAYEQYF.

The J gene is TRBJ1-2, the V gene TRBV7-9, with D perhaps matching TRBD1 (6 bases). The CDR3 is made up of 13 amino acids. V dropped 8 bases and J dropped 5 bases, with 15 bases sitting between them. Germline V gene sequence: CDR1 SEHNR, CDR2 FQNEAQ (reference sequence). The CDR3 DNA reads TGTGCCAGCGAGAGACTTCAGGGGTATGGCTACACCTTC. Its protein is CASERLQGYGYTF. Looking up the rest from reference TRBV7-9 and TRBJ1-2 gives the full variable domain: DTGVSQNPRHKITKRGQNVTFRCDPISEHNRLYWYRQTLGQGPEFLTYFQNEAQLEKSRLLSDRFSAERPKGSFSTLEIQRTEQGDSAMYLCASERLQGYGYTFGSGTRLTVV.

The J gene is TRBJ2-3, the V gene TRBV12-5, with 11 nucleotides matching TRBD2. The germline V gene encodes CDR1 LGHNT and CDR2 FRNRAP. Unmatched junction bases numbered 8, after V lost 0 bases and J lost 0 bases. The CDR3 extends over 19 amino acids. CDR3 coding DNA: TGTGCTAGTGGTTTGGTACTGTCTAGCGGGAGGAGAAGCACAGATACGCAGTATTTT. Amino acid sequence: CASGLVLSSGRRSTDTQYF.

This sequence joins TRBV30 and TRBJ2-1, with 10 bases matching TRBD2. The CDR3 totals 15 residues. Per germline, CDR1 GTSNPN and CDR2 SVGIG (reference sequence). V shed 0 bases and J 4 bases; nucleotides not matched to a gene: 3. CDR3 sequence reads: CAWSVLAGPYNEQFF. CDR3 in DNA: TGTGCCTGGAGTGTACTAGCGGGACCATACAATGAGCAGTTCTTC.